The clone carrying this TCR beta chain was recorded at least ten times. What it binds is not known. The TCR beta CDR3 regions underwent amplification using RNA transcripts as the source. A set of HTBI primers served as the primers for a first-round RT-PCR of the TCR CDR3. TCRdb called the multiplex PCR reads again in MiXCR, with one record for every CDR3 protein. The data contain 700,000 or so distinct CDR3 sequences, around 17% of them singletons. The sample originates from a study of T cells in Graves' hyperthyroidism and ophthalmopathy. A patient was excluded if there was uncontrolled infection, other autoimmune disease, pregnancy or lactation. V gave up 5 bases and J gave up 0 bases; unmatched junction bases: 12. The CDR3 covers 18 residues. The germline V gene has CDR1 ENHRY and CDR2 SYGVKD. Findings and caveats of the study: From stable hyperthyroidism, ophthalmopathy was separated by a 13 V-J model. Among clonotypes expanded in thyroid above 0.001, most were also found in blood.

This chain uses TRBV10-3 with TRBJ2-7; 11 bases line up with TRBD2. This clonotype was obtained from a man between 18 and 35 years old with Graves' hyperthyroidism. The specimen sequenced was blood. The CDR3 region is CAISPTSGRKINSYEQYF. DNA for the CDR3: TGTGCCATCAGTCCAACTAGCGGGAGAAAAATTAACTCCTACGAGCAGTACTTC.